A selection of T cell receptor beta chains follows, all from one sample in a study of cytomegalovirus exposure and HLA in healthy donors. Measured with immunoSEQ multiplex PCR; TCRdb has only the in-frame clones, and not every one. The table includes around 140,000 clones, about 76% detected once. Sequencing was performed on PBMCs. These receptors originate from a woman aged 40 to 50 in good health and CMV-seronegative. The CDR3 runs from the conserved cysteine through the conserved F or W. The D gene is left open where the match is weak. The size of a clone is reported for some rows only, either as once, few or many, or as a class for expanded clones.

TGCGCCAGCAGTACAGCGGGGACGATTTCTAGCACAGATACGCAGTATTTT CASSTAGTISSTDTQYF TRBD2 NA TRBJ2-3 TRBV10-1
TGTGCCAGCTCGCCAGGGACTGCAGGATCACCCCTCCACTTT CASSPGTAGSPLHF NA NA TRBJ1-6 TRBV18
TGCGCCAGCAGCACGGGACAGGGGGCTCCAAAAGCTTTCTTT CASSTGQGAPKAFF TRBD1 NA TRBJ1-1 TRBV5-1
TGTGCCAGCAGCCTGGAGAGGTTGAACACTGAAGCTTTCTTT CASSLERLNTEAFF NA NA TRBJ1-1 TRBV5-6
TGCAGTGCTAGGGGCGCAAACATTCAGTACTTC CSARGANIQYF NA NA TRBJ2-4 TRBV20-1
TGTGCCAGCAGCTTCGGAGGGACAGGAGGAGGCTACGAGCAGTACTTC CASSFGGTGGGYEQYF TRBD1 NA TRBJ2-7 TRBV13
TGCGCCAGCAGCAGGGACAGGGTTCGGGGCTACACCTTC CASSRDRVRGYTF TRBD1 NA TRBJ1-2 TRBV5-1
TGTGCCAGCAGCCAAGAGGAGAGGGTAGGTTCACCCCTCCACTTT CASSQEERVGSPLHF NA NA TRBJ1-6 TRBV4-2
TGCGCCAGCAGGCCCGGGGATAAGGCCTCAAGTGAGCAGTTCTTC CASRPGDKASSEQFF NA NA TRBJ2-1 TRBV5-1
TGTGCCAGCAGGGTACCGGGACAGGGGATTTGGGGCTACACCTTC CASRVPGQGIWGYTF TRBD1 NA TRBJ1-2 TRBV6-6
TGTGCCAGTAGTAATCTAGGACAGCGAAAAGATGGCTACACCTTC CASSNLGQRKDGYTF NA NA TRBJ1-2 TRBV19
TGTGCCAGTAGTATCAAGACTGCGAACACCGGGGAGCTGTTTTTT CASSIKTANTGELFF NA NA TRBJ2-2 TRBV19
TGTGCCAGCAGCACACGGACTAGCGGGGGGGGACCATCTAGCACAGATACGCAGTATTTT CASSTRTSGGGPSSTDTQYF TRBD2 once TRBJ2-3 TRBV9
TGCGCCAGCAGCCAAGGGGTTAAGGGGGATCAGCCCCAGCATTTT CASSQGVKGDQPQHF NA NA TRBJ1-5 TRBV4-1
TGTGCCAGCAGCGTAGGAGACTCTGGGGCCAACGTCCTGACTTTC CASSVGDSGANVLTF NA NA TRBJ2-6 TRBV9
TGTGCCAGTAGTATGACTAGGGTGCGAGACTATGGCTACACCTTC CASSMTRVRDYGYTF NA few TRBJ1-2 TRBV19
TGTGCCAGCAGTGACCCAGGGGGCTCGCCTACTAATCAGCCCCAGCATTTT CASSDPGGSPTNQPQHF TRBD1 NA TRBJ1-5 TRBV6-1
TGTGCCAGCAGCTCGAGGGGGATCACTGAAGCTTTCTTT CASSSRGITEAFF NA NA TRBJ1-1 TRBV7-9
TGTGCCAGCAGCTTAGTACAGGTAGAGCAGTTCTTC CASSLVQVEQFF NA NA TRBJ2-1 TRBV7-2
TGTGCCAGCAGTCAACAGGGGCCTAGCACAGATACGCAGTATTTT CASSQQGPSTDTQYF TRBD1 NA TRBJ2-3 TRBV6-5
TGTGCCAGCGGCGGGGACAGGGGCCACGAGCAGTACTTC CASGGDRGHEQYF TRBD1 few TRBJ2-7 TRBV7-6
TGTGCCAGCAGCCTCCCCGGGACAGGGCCCTACGAGCAGTACTTC CASSLPGTGPYEQYF TRBD1 NA TRBJ2-7 TRBV14
TGCAGCGTTGATAATCGGCAGGCTGAAGCTTTCTTT CSVDNRQAEAFF NA NA TRBJ1-1 TRBV29-1
TGCGCCAGCAGCCAAGCACAGATTGGAAACACCATATATTTT CASSQAQIGNTIYF NA few TRBJ1-3 TRBV4-3
TGCGCCAGCAGCTTGAGTTTACCAGGGGCCTCTGGGGCCAACGTCCTGACTTTC CASSLSLPGASGANVLTF NA NA TRBJ2-6 TRBV5-1
TGTGCCAGCAGATTGACTAGCGGGGGGTACAATGAGCAGTTCTTC CASRLTSGGYNEQFF TRBD2 NA TRBJ2-1 TRBV6-6
TGTGCCAGCAGTGAGACAGGGGTGGATGGCTACACCTTC CASSETGVDGYTF TRBD1 NA TRBJ1-2 TRBV2
TGTGCCAGCAGTTTGGCCTCAGGGGGCGTTTTCTATGAGCAGTTCTTC CASSLASGGVFYEQFF TRBD1 NA TRBJ2-1 TRBV28
TGTGCCAGCAGCTTAACTAGCGGGGGGGCCCATGAGCAGTTCTTC CASSLTSGGAHEQFF TRBD2 NA TRBJ2-1 TRBV7-9
TGTGCCAGTAGTACGGGACAGGGGGGGGCATATATGAGGAATCAGCCCCAGCATTTT CASSTGQGGAYMRNQPQHF TRBD1 NA TRBJ1-5 TRBV19
TGTGCCAGCAGAATAGGACAGGTCAATCAGCCCCAGCATTTT CASRIGQVNQPQHF TRBD1 NA TRBJ1-5 TRBV6-1
TGTGCCAGCAGCCAAGAGAGGGCGGAATATGGCTACACCTTC CASSQERAEYGYTF NA NA TRBJ1-2 TRBV14
TGTGCCAGTAGTAGAGGACCGGGACTAGCGGAAGAGACCCAGTACTTC CASSRGPGLAEETQYF TRBD2 NA TRBJ2-5 TRBV19
TGTGCCAGCAGCGAGGGACAGGGAACAGATACGCAGTATTTT CASSEGQGTDTQYF TRBD1 NA TRBJ2-3 TRBV5-4
TGTGCCGGACAACAGCAATTTGGAAACACCATATATTTT CAGQQQFGNTIYF NA NA TRBJ1-3 TRBV6-1
TGTGCCTGGAGTGTAAGACAGAACTATGGCTACACCTTC CAWSVRQNYGYTF NA once TRBJ1-2 TRBV30
TGTGCCAGCAGTCGGGAGGGGTACCCCTACAATGAGCAGTTCTTC CASSREGYPYNEQFF TRBD2 NA TRBJ2-1 TRBV27
TGTGCCAGCAGCTTGGGACAGGGGGTACATTCACCCCTCCACTTT CASSLGQGVHSPLHF TRBD1 NA TRBJ1-6 TRBV7-3
TGTGCCAGCAGTCCGGGACAGGGGTTTTTCGAGCAGTACTTC CASSPGQGFFEQYF TRBD1 NA TRBJ2-7 TRBV6-1
TGTGCCAGCAGTGAAGGGCCTGAAGCTTTCTTT CASSEGPEAFF NA NA TRBJ1-1 TRBV2
TGTGCCAGCAGTGAGGGACAGGGGTCCTCTGGAAACACCATATATTTT CASSEGQGSSGNTIYF TRBD1 few TRBJ1-3 TRBV6-1
TGTGCCAGCAGCCAAGATAGGAGAAGTGGAAACACCATATATTTT CASSQDRRSGNTIYF NA NA TRBJ1-3 TRBV14
TGCAGCGTTGGAGGGGGCCAGGGCACTGAAGCTTTCTTT CSVGGGQGTEAFF TRBD1 NA TRBJ1-1 TRBV29-1
TGTGCCAGCAGCTCAGGGACAGCAGAAAATCAGCCCCAGCATTTT CASSSGTAENQPQHF TRBD1 few TRBJ1-5 TRBV7-9
TGTGCCAGCAGTTACACCCTACAGGGGCTCTATGGCTACACCTTC CASSYTLQGLYGYTF TRBD1 NA TRBJ1-2 TRBV6-5
TGCGCCAGCAGCTTGACCCAGGGTAATGGCTACACCTTC CASSLTQGNGYTF NA few TRBJ1-2 TRBV5-1
TGTGCCAGCAGCTTGGCCTTACTCCGGACAACGAACACCGGGGAGCTGTTTTTT CASSLALLRTTNTGELFF NA NA TRBJ2-2 TRBV5-6